This T cell receptor beta chain was profiled in a study of blood T cell repertoires in COVID-19. Study information: The cDNA or gDNA used as material had been derived from T cells, B-cell-depleted T cells, or PBMCs.

Trimming removed 5 bases from V and 7 bases from J, with 9 bases in between. This CDR3 contains 11 residues. From germline, CDR1 is GTSNPN and CDR2 SVGIG (reference sequence). In this sample, this clone turned up once. Method: immunoSEQ multiplex PCR; TCRdb's copy keeps in-frame clones and lacks some. The sample lists approximately 300,000 clones, nearly 90% occurring once. The TCR comes from a woman between 35 and 50 years old with COVID-19, enrolled during active disease. Sequences were obtained from peripheral blood. This sequence joins TRBV30 and TRBJ1-3; D remains unclear. The CDR3 bases are TGTGCCTGGTTTCAACATAACACCATATATTTT. This codes for CAWFQHNTIYF.